This TCR beta chain was identified during a study of T-cell memory formation after mild COVID-19 (dated by TCRdb to the early 2020s). In terms of the full investigation: TCR sequence clusters from the two donors were largely donor specific. In two donors, T-cell clones that expanded and contracted after mild COVID-19 were tracked by sequencing TCRalpha and TCRbeta repertoires over time. The cohort was made up of two young adult volunteers, one female and one male, who were previously healthy. Study-level results and caveats: SARS-CoV-2 specificity was not confirmed for the second-wave clones peaking on day 37. Only a couple of mild cases were covered by the study, and larger cohorts that include severe cases with pre-infection samples were considered necessary. Contracting CD4+ clones were found mainly in CM and EM memory subsets, while CD8+ clones were enriched in EMRA. Some responding clones were detected in pre-infection memory, suggesting pre-existing cross-reactive memory T cells joined the SARS-CoV-2 response. Clones contracting from day 15 to 85 had balanced CD4/CD8 phenotypes, while a second wave expanding from day 15 to 37 was biased towards CD4+.

Ficoll-Paque density gradient centrifugation was used to isolate PBMCs. The instrument given in TCRdb is Illumina NovaSeq 6000. TCRalpha and TCRbeta cDNA libraries were built by 5'RACE with constant-segment primers, adding sample barcodes and unique molecular identifiers. RNA was extracted from every sample with Trizol reagent. Library amplification was performed in two PCR steps, and a second sample barcode and Illumina TruSeq adapters were introduced in the second step. The libraries were sequenced on an Illumina NovaSeq using 2 x 150 bp paired-end reads. Per the original workflow: Reads were demultiplexed and collapsed into UMI-guided consensus sequences with migec v1.2.7. Using mixcr v2.1.11, UMI consensuses were aligned to TRA and TRB V and J templates and then assembled into clonotypes. A clonotype was counted as expanded or contracted only when both edgeR and NoisET called the clonotype significant, with the noise models trained on biological replicates. edgeR calls used a false discovery rate-adjusted p below 0.01 and a log2 fold-change threshold of 1. As an exploratory analysis of dynamics, PCA with hierarchical clustering was applied to max-normalized trajectories of the 1000 most abundant clonotypes. The CD4 or CD8 phenotype of responding clones was assigned using the separately sequenced CD4+ and CD8+ repertoires. Through fastp at Q25 and MiXCR, TCRdb rebuilt clones from the public reads, retaining in-frame beta chains. When rows share a CDR3 protein, they turn into one entry using the most common DNA and genes. In this record, the V and J calls reflect TCRdb's handling and not the investigators' own analysis. This sample holds hundreds of thousands of distinct CDR3 sequences; about a fifth were observed only once. The ten largest clonotypes hold around 8.4% of the sample.

This clonotype was found a few times. Its target antigen remains unknown. No much larger clone is present one base from it, and per-base qualities are unavailable. CDR1 and CDR2 are drawn from the germline V gene (reference sequence): DFQATT, SNEGSKA. At the junction V is shortened by 1 base and J by 3 bases, with 13 bases in between. Counted from cysteine to phenylalanine, this CDR3 has 15 amino acids. Only CDR3 DNA remains: 45 bases, in frame from the first base. Recombination connected TRBV20-1 to TRBJ2-1; there is no confident call for the D gene. The sequenced material came from PBMCs or a T cell subset sorted from them (not recorded which). This receptor was obtained from an adult woman who had mild COVID-19 (a few samples of this study predate the infection). The sample titles of this study are shuffled in the database, so cell type and time point are left out; the donor was told from shared clones. The sequenced DNA is TGCAGTGCTAGAGCCCGTAACGGCGGCTACAATGAGCAGTTCTTC. It encodes CSARARNGGYNEQFF.